This T cell receptor beta chain was retrieved from a study of blood T cells in healthy people across ages. It was with a sample-barcoded 5' primer and a J-beta primer mix that a second PCR of roughly 6 to 11 cycles was run. TCRdb re-analysed the 5' RACE reads in MiXCR, keeping a single row per CDR3 protein. The sample has over a million distinct CDR3 sequences, around 42% seen once. Trimming at V came to 2 bases and at J to 0 bases, leaving 11 bases not matched to a gene. In germline, CDR1 is SGHTA, CDR2 FQGNSA. This CDR3 spans 19 amino acids. Each sample gave at least 7 million isolated PBMCs. Sequencing used blood. This clonotype was sampled from a woman aged 18 to 35 in good health. The V gene is TRBV7-2, the J gene TRBJ1-1; 11 bases are a match to TRBD1. Here the CDR3 DNA reads TGTGCCAGCAGCTTAATCCCCTGGACAGGGGGCGTGATGAACACTGAAGCTTTCTTT. It is translated as CASSLIPWTGGVMNTEAFF.